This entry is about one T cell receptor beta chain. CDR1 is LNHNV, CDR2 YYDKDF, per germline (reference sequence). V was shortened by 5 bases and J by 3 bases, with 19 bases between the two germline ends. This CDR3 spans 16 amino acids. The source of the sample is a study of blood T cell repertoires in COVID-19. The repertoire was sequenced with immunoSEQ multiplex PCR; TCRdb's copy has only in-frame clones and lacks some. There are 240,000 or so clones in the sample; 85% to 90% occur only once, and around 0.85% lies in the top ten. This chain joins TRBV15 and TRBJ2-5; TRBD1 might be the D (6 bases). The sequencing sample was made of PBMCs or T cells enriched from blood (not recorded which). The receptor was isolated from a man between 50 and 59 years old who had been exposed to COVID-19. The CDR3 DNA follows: TGTGCCACCAGCGCACCCGGTACACAGGGAAAAGAGACCCAGTACTTC. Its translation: CATSAPGTQGKETQYF. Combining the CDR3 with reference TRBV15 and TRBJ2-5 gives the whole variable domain DAMVIQNPRYQVTQFGKPVTLSCSQTLNHNVMYWYQQKSSQAPKLLFHYYDKDFNNEADTPDNFQSRRPNTSFCFLDIRSPGLGDTAMYLCATSAPGTQGKETQYFGPGTRLLVL.